The TCR beta chain described here comes from a study of graft-versus-host responses after intestinal transplantation. Across the study: Multivisceral, liver-intestinal, or isolated intestinal transplants were performed in recipients. Points from the study as a whole: Levels of circulating GvH clones at their peak were associated with early post-transplant HvG declines. Some GvH clones were seen earlier in gut or blood, suggesting intestinal origin. Allografts from individuals with graft-donor T cell macrochimerism displayed high graft-versus-host to host-versus-graft clonal ratios.

This CDR3 comprises 16 residues. Trimming took 5 bases from V and 8 from J; bases not matched to a gene: 9. From germline, CDR1 is MNHEY and CDR2 SMNVEV (reference sequence). To note about this clone: What it binds is unknown.

The data were produced by immunoSEQ multiplex PCR, yet TCRdb's version contains in-frame clones alone and is incomplete. The sample consists of more than 50,000 clones, roughly 89% of them appearing once. The chain links TRBV27 to TRBJ2-1, with 13 nucleotides matching TRBD2. The origin of this receptor is a human patient who received an intestinal transplant, so some T cells may come from the graft donor. Sequenced here: PBMCs, sampled roughly 120 days after intestinal transplantation. The CDR3 loop is CASSPRTSGRMDEQFF. Written as DNA, the CDR3 is TGTGCCAGCAGTCCTCGGACTAGCGGGAGAATGGATGAGCAGTTCTTC.